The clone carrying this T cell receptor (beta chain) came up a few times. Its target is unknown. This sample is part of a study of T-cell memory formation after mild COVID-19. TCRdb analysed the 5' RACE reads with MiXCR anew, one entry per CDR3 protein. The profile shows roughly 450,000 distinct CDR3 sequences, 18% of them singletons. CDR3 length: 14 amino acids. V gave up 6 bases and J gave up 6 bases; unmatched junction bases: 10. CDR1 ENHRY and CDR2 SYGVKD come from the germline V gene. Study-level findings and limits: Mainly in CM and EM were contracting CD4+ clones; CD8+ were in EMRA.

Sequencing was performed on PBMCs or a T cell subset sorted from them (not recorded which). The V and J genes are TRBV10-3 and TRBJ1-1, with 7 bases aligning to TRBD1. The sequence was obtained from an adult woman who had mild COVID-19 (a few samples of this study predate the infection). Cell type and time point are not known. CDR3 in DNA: TGTGCCATCAGCAAACAGGGGATGAGCGCTGAAGCTTTCTTT. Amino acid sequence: CAISKQGMSAEAFF.